One and the same sample provided the 18 T cell receptor beta chains below, sequenced in a study of CD8+CD57+ T cells in acquired aplastic anemia. Flow cytometry had shown expanded CD8+CD57+ cells in the patients chosen for sequencing. CDR3 and TCR beta VDJ profiling relied on genomic DNA as the template. TCRdb re-called the reads with MiXCR, one entry per CDR3 protein. Of around 130,000 distinct CDR3 sequences in the sample, 50% to 70% were seen once. The material sequenced was sorted CD4+, CD8+, or CD8+CD57+ T cells (not recorded which) from PBMCs. The source is a human donor with aplastic anemia.

A remark on this clonotype: At one of its ends the junction is not consistent with the germline gene, which may arise from a read error. The rearrangement uses TRBV2 and TRBJ2-7, with D possibly matching TRBD2 (6 bases). The germline V gene encodes CDR1 SNHLY and CDR2 FYNNEI. The CDR3 has 14 residues. Here the CDR3 DNA reads TGTGCCGGCAGTGTAGGGGCGGGGATCTACGAGCAGTACTTC. Translating it yields CAGSVGAGIYEQYF.

This clonotype was recorded at least ten times. The chain links TRBV19 to TRBJ2-1, with D perhaps matching TRBD1 (6 bases). This CDR3 comprises 16 residues. In germline, CDR1 is LNHDA, CDR2 SQIVND (reference sequence). V lost 4 bases to trimming and J lost 0 bases, with 13 bases between them. The CDR3 spells CASSTELGGSYNEQFF. The CDR3 DNA reads as TGTGCCAGTAGTACGGAGCTAGGGGGCTCCTACAATGAGCAGTTCTTC.

J is TRBJ1-2 and V is TRBV12-3 or TRBV12-4; 12 bases map to TRBD1. V lost 6 bases to trimming and J lost 0 bases; unmatched junction nucleotides: 8. CDR3 length: 17 amino acids. The CDR3 here is CASRKGQGANTNYGYTF. CDR3 DNA: TGTGCCAGCAGGAAGGGACAGGGGGCGAATACTAACTATGGCTACACCTTC.

There are many counts of this clonotype. The rearrangement links TRBV19 to TRBJ1-6, with D perhaps matching TRBD1 (5 bases). The V gene's germline CDR1 is LNHDA and CDR2 SQIVND (reference sequence). Between the trimmed V and J ends, which lost 4 bases and 7 bases, there was a span of 17 bases. CDR3 length: 16 amino acids. CDR3 amino acids: CASSTRDRLENSPLHF. The CDR3 DNA reads TGTGCCAGTAGTACCAGGGACCGCCTTGAGAATTCACCCCTCCACTTT.

The V and J genes are TRBV15 and TRBJ2-1, with a weak D call TRBD1 (6 bases). This CDR3 has 15 residues. Germline loops: CDR1 LNHNV, CDR2 YYDKDF (reference sequence). The V gene lost 2 bases and the J gene lost 6 bases, with 14 bases spanning the gap. DNA of the CDR3: TGTGCCACCAGCAGAATACAGGGCCTCTTCAATGAGCAGTTCTTC. Protein product: CATSRIQGLFNEQFF.

This rearrangement joins TRBV7-9 to TRBJ1-2; TRBD1 might be the D (5 bases). Germline V gene sequence: CDR1 SEHNR, CDR2 FQNEAQ (reference sequence). With 6 bases removed from V and 6 bases from J, the gap between germline ends came to 11 bases. The CDR3 is 12 amino acids. DNA of the CDR3: TGTGCCAGCAGAGGGTGGGGGAATGGCTACACCTTC. Its protein is CASRGWGNGYTF. The full variable domain, rest sourced from reference TRBV7-9 and TRBJ1-2, is DTGVSQNPRHKITKRGQNVTFRCDPISEHNRLYWYRQTLGQGPEFLTYFQNEAQLEKSRLLSDRFSAERPKGSFSTLEIQRTEQGDSAMYLCASRGWGNGYTFGSGTRLTVV.

This chain connects TRBV7-2 to TRBJ2-7; 12 bases fit TRBD1. The end of the DNA aligns better with TRBJ2-1, so the J call may be wrong. The CDR3 sequence is 14 residues long. Germline assignment: CDR1 SGHTA and CDR2 FQGNSA. CDR3 sequence: CASSPGQGAGEQFF. In DNA, the CDR3 is TGTGCCAGCAGCCCGGGACAGGGGGCTGGGGAGCAGTTCTTC.

This sequence joins TRBV24-1 and TRBJ2-7; 7 bases fit TRBD2. The trim removed 9 bases at V and 6 bases at J, leaving 7 bases unmatched. The CDR3 is made up of 12 amino acids. Germline V gene lookup returns CDR1 KGHDR and CDR2 SFDVKD. CDR3 nucleotides: TGTGCCACCCAGGGAGGGATCCTCGAGCAGTACTTC. Amino acid sequence: CATQGGILEQYF.

J is TRBJ2-7 and V is TRBV7-9; D remains ambiguous. The ends were cut back, 5 bases at V and 5 bases at J, with 28 bases in the middle. The CDR3 length is 18 residues. The germline V gene has CDR1 SEHNR and CDR2 FQNEAQ (reference sequence). CDR3 DNA sequence: TGTGCCAGCAGCCTCAGGCCCACGGTCGCACACTCTCCCCACGAGCAGTACTTC. Translation: CASSLRPTVAHSPHEQYF. The full variable domain, completed using reference TRBV7-9 and TRBJ2-7, is DTGVSQNPRHKITKRGQNVTFRCDPISEHNRLYWYRQTLGQGPEFLTYFQNEAQLEKSRLLSDRFSAERPKGSFSTLEIQRTEQGDSAMYLCASSLRPTVAHSPHEQYFGPGTRLTVT.

This clonotype was recorded only once. The junction shows a germline mismatch at one end, possibly a read error. The chain uses TRBV6-2 or TRBV6-3 and TRBJ2-3, with 11 bases aligning to TRBD2. The germline gives CDR1 MNHEY, CDR2 SVGEGT. This CDR3 has 17 amino acids. The DNA for the CDR3 is TGTGCCAGCAGTTACTCTAGCGGGGGGGCTGGCACAAATACGCAGTATTTT. Translated, it gives CASSYSSGGAGTNTQYF.

The chain couples TRBV7-9 to TRBJ2-5; D is uncertain. The CDR3 runs to 14 residues. Trimming stripped 2 bases from V and 1 base from J, with 8 bases between. Per germline, CDR1 SEHNR and CDR2 FQNEAQ (reference sequence). Written as DNA, the CDR3 is TGTGCCAGCAGCTTACATCCCCTCCAAGAGACCCAGTACTTC. Its translation is CASSLHPLQETQYF.

In this sample, this clonotype turned up a few times. The chain uses TRBV30 and TRBJ1-1, with D hard to call. V was pared by 1 base and J by 4 bases, with 16 bases between. The CDR3 contains 15 residues. The germline CDR1 and CDR2 sequences are GTSNPN and SVGIG (reference sequence). The CDR3: CAWSDRPMGSTEAFF. In DNA form, the CDR3 reads TGTGCCTGGAGTGATCGACCCATGGGGTCCACTGAAGCTTTCTTT.

This clonotype was seen only a few times. V and J are TRBV7-9 and TRBJ2-7; the match to TRBD1 covers 7 bases. The CDR3 sequence is 14 residues long. CDR1 and CDR2 from the germline V gene are SEHNR and FQNEAQ (reference sequence). The ends lost 5 bases at V and 3 bases at J; junction bases unmatched: 7. The CDR3 coding sequence is TGTGCCAGCAGCGCATGGGACAGTCGCTACGAGCAGTACTTC. This encodes CASSAWDSRYEQYF.

This clonotype was observed a handful of times. CDR3 protein: CASSLQQGPYGYTF. The CDR3 nucleotides read TGTGCCAGCAGTCTCCAACAGGGCCCCTATGGCTACACCTTC. The chain uses TRBV27 and TRBJ1-2; a possible D gene is TRBD1 (6 bases). The V end lost 5 bases, the J end lost 4 bases, and 14 bases lay between the germline ends. Germline-derived CDR1 and CDR2 are MNHEY and SMNVEV (reference sequence). This CDR3 is 14 amino acids long.

In this sample, this clonotype turned up many times. The chain uses TRBV5-1 and TRBJ1-5; 7 bases are a match to TRBD1. The ends lost 2 bases at V and 1 base at J; junction bases unmatched: 3. This CDR3 contains 15 residues. CDR1 SGHRS and CDR2 YFSETQ come from the germline V gene. The CDR3 DNA reads as TGCGCCAGCAGCTTTACAGGGGAGAGCAATCAGCCCCAGCATTTT. Translating gives CASSFTGESNQPQHF.

This clonotype was observed at least ten times. V is TRBV9 and J is TRBJ2-7; 8 bases map to TRBD1. V gave up 3 bases and J gave up 2 bases; unmatched junction bases: 7. Germline loops: CDR1 SGDLS, CDR2 YYNGEE. CDR3 size: 15 residues. Here the CDR3 reads CASSDGTGDTYEQYF. The CDR3 DNA reads TGTGCCAGCAGCGATGGGACAGGCGATACCTACGAGCAGTACTTC.

The gene calls are TRBV19 and TRBJ1-2; perhaps TRBD1 as D (5 bases). The length of the CDR3 is 13 residues. The V end was cut by 3 bases, the J end by 6 bases, with 11 bases between. Germline-derived CDR1 and CDR2 are LNHDA and SQIVND (reference sequence). The chain's CDR3 is CASSIIGDDGYTF. The CDR3 nucleotides read TGTGCCAGTAGTATCATCGGGGACGATGGCTACACCTTC.

The chain is built from TRBV5-1 and TRBJ2-7; TRBD1 matches at 7 bases. Germline loops: CDR1 SGHRS, CDR2 YFSETQ. The CDR3 runs 14 residues. The V segment lost 4 bases and the J segment 1 base; nucleotides outside the gene matches: 5. CDR3 residues: CASSLRDRSYEQYF. For the CDR3, the DNA is TGCGCCAGCAGCCTCCGGGACAGATCCTACGAGCAGTACTTC.